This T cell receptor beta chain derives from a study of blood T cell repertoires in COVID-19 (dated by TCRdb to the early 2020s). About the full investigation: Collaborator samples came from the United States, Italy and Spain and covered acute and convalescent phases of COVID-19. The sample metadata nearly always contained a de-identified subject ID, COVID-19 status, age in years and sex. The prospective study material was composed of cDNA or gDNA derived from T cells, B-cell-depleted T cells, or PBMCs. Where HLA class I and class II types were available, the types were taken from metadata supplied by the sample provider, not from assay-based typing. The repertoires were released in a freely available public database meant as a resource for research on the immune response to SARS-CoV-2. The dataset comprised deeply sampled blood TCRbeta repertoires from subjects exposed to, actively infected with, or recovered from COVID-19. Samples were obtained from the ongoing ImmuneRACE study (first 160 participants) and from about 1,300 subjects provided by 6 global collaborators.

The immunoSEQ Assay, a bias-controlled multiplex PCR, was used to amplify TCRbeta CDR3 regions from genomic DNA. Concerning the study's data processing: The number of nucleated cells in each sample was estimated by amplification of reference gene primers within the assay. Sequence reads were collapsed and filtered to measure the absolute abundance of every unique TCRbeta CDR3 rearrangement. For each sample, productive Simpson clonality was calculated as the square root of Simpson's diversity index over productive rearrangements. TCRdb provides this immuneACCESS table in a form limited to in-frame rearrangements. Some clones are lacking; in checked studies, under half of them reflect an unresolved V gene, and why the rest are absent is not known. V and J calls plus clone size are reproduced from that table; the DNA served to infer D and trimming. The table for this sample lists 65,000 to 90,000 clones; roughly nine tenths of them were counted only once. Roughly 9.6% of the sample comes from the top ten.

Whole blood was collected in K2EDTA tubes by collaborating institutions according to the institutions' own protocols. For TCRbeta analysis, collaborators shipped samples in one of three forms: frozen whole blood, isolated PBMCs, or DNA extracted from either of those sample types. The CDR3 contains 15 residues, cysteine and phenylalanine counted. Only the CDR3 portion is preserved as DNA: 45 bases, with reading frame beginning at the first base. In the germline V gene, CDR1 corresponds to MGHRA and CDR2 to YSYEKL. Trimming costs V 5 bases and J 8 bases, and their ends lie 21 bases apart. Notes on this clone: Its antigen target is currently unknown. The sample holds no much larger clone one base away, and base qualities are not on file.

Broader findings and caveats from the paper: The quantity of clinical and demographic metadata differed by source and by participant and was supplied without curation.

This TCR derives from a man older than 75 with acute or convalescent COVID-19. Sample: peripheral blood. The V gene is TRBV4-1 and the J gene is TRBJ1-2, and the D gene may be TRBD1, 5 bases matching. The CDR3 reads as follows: CASSSTSSPGEGYTF. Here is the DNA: TGCGCCAGCAGCTCGACATCCAGTCCGGGGGAAGGCTACACCTTC.